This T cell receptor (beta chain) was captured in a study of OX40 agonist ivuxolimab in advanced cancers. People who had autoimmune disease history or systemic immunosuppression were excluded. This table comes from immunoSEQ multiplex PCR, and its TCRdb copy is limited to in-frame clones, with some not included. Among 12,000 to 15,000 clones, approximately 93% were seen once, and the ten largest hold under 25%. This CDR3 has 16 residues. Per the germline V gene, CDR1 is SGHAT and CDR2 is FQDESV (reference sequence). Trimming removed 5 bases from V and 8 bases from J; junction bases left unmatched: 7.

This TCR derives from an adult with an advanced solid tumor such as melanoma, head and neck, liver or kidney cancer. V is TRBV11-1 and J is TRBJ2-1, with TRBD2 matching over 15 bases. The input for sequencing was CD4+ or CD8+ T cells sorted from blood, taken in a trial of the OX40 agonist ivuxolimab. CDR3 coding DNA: TGTGCCAGCAGCCCCGGGACTAGCGGGGGGATCGATGAGCAGTTCTTC. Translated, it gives CASSPGTSGGIDEQFF.